This T cell receptor beta chain was recovered during a study of regulatory T cells in long-lasting Graves disease. A few counts support this clonotype. The sample's time point: newly diagnosed GD, antithyroid drugs for less than 3 months. RNA isolated from PBMCs was used to make the TCR library. Arm-PCR with iRepertoire HTBI primers amplified the CDR3 regions for these TCR beta libraries. TCRdb redid the calling of the multiplex PCR reads with MiXCR, one entry per CDR3 protein. The sample consists of under 300,000 distinct CDR3 sequences, over 20% of them appearing once. This sequence was found in a female donor with Graves disease. Sequencing was performed on peripheral blood mononuclear cells (PBMCs), taken at new diagnosis, from a patient treated with antithyroid drugs.

In nucleotides, the CDR3 is TGCGCCAGCAGCCAAGCGTTTACGGGGGGCCGGGATGAAAAACTGTTTTTT. It yields the protein CASSQAFTGGRDEKLFF. The chain joins TRBV4-1 to TRBJ1-4; D possibly corresponds to TRBD1 (6 bases). V lost 1 base and J lost 6, with 18 bases in between. Germline values: CDR1 MGHRA, CDR2 YSYEKL. The CDR3 runs 17 residues.